This record covers a single T cell receptor (beta chain). Its antigen is not known. Replicate PCRs run on sorted subsets employed approximately 0.2 ug DNA, 30,000 to 35,000 T cell genomes. Profiled with immunoSEQ multiplex PCR; TCRdb holds only in-frame clones, not every one. The table shows under 1 million clones, with roughly 96% occurring only once. The sample comes from a study of shared clonotypes between healthy human individuals. The germline CDR1 and CDR2 sequences are SGHRS and YFSETQ. The CDR3 loop spans 13 amino acids. V lost 1 base, J lost 3 bases, and 7 bases lay in between. Positively selected for CCR7, the CD45RO-negative cells used as naive CD8 cells excluded terminally differentiated effector memory CD45RA+ cells. Points from the study as a whole: Sampling included only blood; tissue repertoires likely differ.

The TCR sequence derives from a young man in good health. The sequenced sample was naive CD8+ T cells sorted from blood. The rearrangement links TRBV5-1 to TRBJ1-2, with unresolved D. This chain's CDR3 is CASSLMGDYGYTF. In nucleotides, the CDR3 is TGCGCCAGCAGCTTGATGGGTGACTATGGCTACACCTTC.